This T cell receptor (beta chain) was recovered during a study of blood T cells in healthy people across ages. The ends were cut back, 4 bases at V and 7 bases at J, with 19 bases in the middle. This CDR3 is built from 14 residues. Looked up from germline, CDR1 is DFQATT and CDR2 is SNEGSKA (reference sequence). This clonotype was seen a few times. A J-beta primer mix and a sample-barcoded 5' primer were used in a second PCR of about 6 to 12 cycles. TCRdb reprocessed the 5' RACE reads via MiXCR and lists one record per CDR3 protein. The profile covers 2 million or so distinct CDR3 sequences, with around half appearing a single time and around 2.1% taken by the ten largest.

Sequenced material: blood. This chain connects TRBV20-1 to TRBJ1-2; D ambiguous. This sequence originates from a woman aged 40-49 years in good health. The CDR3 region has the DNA TGCAGTGCTACCTGGACGGGGATTGGATTTGGCTACACCTTC. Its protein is CSATWTGIGFGYTF.